This TCR beta chain was sequenced in a study of T cell responses to AZD1222 COVID-19 vaccine. Study-wide points: Seropositive AZD1222 recipients at baseline numbered only 5 to 7. The donor group comprised mostly white British people and more females; the analysis possibly underestimated clonal diversity. No day 14 peak samples; only post-peak repertoires were characterized. Compared with day 0, the breadth and depth of the Spike-specific TCR repertoire rose significantly after two doses of AZD1222.

Regarding this clone: Its matching antigen is unknown.

The method was immunoSEQ multiplex PCR; TCRdb's version includes in-frame clones alone and lacks a portion of them. This sample has 100,000 to 120,000 clones; nearly 90% occur once, and the top ten carry under 3.5%. The input for sequencing was peripheral blood, taken on day 0 of AZD1222 vaccination. This TCR was recovered from an adult in good health.

The CDR3: CASSQSGMDSPLHF. Written as DNA, the CDR3 is TGCGCCAGCAGCCAATCAGGGATGGATTCACCCCTCCACTTT. V usage is TRBV4-3 and J usage is TRBJ1-6, with a weak D call TRBD1 (5 bases). The V gene's germline CDR1 is LGHNA and CDR2 YSLEER. The length of the CDR3 is 14 residues. Deletions cut 2 bases from V and 8 bases from J, with 10 bases between.